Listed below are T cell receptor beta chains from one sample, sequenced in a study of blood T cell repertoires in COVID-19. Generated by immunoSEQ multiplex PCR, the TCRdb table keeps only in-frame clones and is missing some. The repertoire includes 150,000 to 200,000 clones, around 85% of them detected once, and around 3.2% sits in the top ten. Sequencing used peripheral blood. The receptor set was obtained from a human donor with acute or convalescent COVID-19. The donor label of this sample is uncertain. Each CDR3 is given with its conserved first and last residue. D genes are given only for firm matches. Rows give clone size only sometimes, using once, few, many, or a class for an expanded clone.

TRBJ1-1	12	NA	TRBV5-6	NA	CASSSDGGSAFF	TGTGCCAGCAGTTCGGACGGGGGATCCGCTTTCTTT
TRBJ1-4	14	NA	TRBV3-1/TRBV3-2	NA	CASSPQGRDEKLFF	TGTGCCAGCAGCCCCCAGGGGAGGGATGAAAAACTGTTTTTT
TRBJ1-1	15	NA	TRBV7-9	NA	CASSLQGSPNTEAFF	TGTGCCAGCAGCTTACAGGGGTCCCCGAACACTGAAGCTTTCTTT
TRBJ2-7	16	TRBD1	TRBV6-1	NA	CASSERLETGRYEQYF	TGTGCCAGCAGTGAACGGCTAGAGACAGGGCGCTACGAGCAGTACTTC
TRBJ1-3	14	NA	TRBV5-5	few	CASSAAHSGNTIYF	TGTGCCAGCAGCGCGGCCCACTCTGGAAACACCATATATTTT
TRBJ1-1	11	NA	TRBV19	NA	CASSVNTEAFF	TGTGCCAGTAGCGTGAACACTGAAGCTTTCTTT
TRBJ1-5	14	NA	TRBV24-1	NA	CATSDQRSGVPQHF	TGTGCCACCAGTGATCAGCGCTCCGGGGTGCCCCAGCATTTT
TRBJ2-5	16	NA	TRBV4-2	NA	CASSQDSERSGQTQYF	TGTGCCAGCAGCCAAGATAGTGAGCGGTCTGGACAGACCCAGTACTTC
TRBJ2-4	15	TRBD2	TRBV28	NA	CASSRPGTTMNIQYF	TGTGCCAGCAGTCGTCCGGGGACTACGATGAACATTCAGTACTTC
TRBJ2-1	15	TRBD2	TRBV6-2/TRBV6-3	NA	CASSPRASGVDEQFF	TGTGCCAGCAGTCCCCGGGCTAGCGGGGTGGATGAGCAGTTCTTC
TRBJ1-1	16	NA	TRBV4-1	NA	CASSQGSRGGRTEAFF	TGCGCCAGCAGCCAAGGGTCCAGGGGAGGGAGGACTGAAGCTTTCTTT
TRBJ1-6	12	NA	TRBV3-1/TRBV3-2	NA	CASSRGRLPLHF	TGTGCCAGCAGTCGAGGGAGGTTACCCCTCCACTTT
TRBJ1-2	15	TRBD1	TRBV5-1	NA	CASSSPDRGNYGYTF	TGCGCCAGCAGCTCCCCGGACAGGGGGAACTATGGCTACACCTTC
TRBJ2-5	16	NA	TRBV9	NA	CASSFSRGLNVETQYF	TGTGCCAGCAGCTTTTCGCGGGGGCTAAACGTAGAGACCCAGTACTTC
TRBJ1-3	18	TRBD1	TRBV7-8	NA	CASSFLGQGDLSGNTIYF	TGTGCCAGCAGCTTCTTAGGACAGGGGGACCTCTCTGGAAACACCATATATTTT
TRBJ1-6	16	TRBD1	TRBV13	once	CASSLTAGGKNSPLHF	TGTGCCAGCAGCTTAACGGCAGGGGGCAAGAATTCACCCCTCCACTTT
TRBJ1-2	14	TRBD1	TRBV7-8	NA	CASSFGQGSYGYTF	TGTGCCAGCAGCTTTGGACAGGGGAGCTATGGCTACACCTTC
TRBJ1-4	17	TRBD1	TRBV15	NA	CATSRGQGRQTNEKLFF	TGTGCCACCAGCAGGGGACAGGGGAGGCAAACTAATGAAAAACTGTTTTTT
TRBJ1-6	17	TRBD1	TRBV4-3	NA	CASSQDQRGDRGFPLHF	TGCGCCAGCAGCCAAGATCAACGGGGGGACAGGGGGTTCCCCCTCCACTTT
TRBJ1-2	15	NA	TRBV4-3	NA	CASSLRPGLIYGYTF	TGCGCCAGCAGCCTTCGACCGGGACTCATCTATGGCTACACCTTC
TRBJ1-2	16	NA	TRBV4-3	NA	CASSQHTTGKGYGYTF	TGCGCCAGCAGCCAACACACTACAGGGAAGGGCTATGGCTACACCTTC
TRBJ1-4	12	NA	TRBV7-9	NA	CASSPEAEKLFF	TGTGCCAGCAGCCCGGAGGCTGAAAAACTGTTTTTT
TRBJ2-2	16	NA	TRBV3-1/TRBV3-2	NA	CASSERGSANTGELFF	TGTGCCAGCAGCGAGCGAGGCAGCGCGAACACCGGGGAGCTGTTTTTT
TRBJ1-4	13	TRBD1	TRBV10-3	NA	CAVRTGDNEKLFF	TGTGCCGTACGGACAGGGGATAATGAAAAACTGTTTTTT
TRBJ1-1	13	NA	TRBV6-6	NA	CASSYSGGTEAFF	TGTGCCAGCAGTTACTCAGGGGGAACTGAAGCTTTCTTT
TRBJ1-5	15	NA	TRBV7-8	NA	CASSLGAREGQPQHF	TGTGCCAGCAGCTTAGGGGCCAGGGAGGGTCAGCCCCAGCATTTT
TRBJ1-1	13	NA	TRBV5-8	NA	CASRTTMNTEAFF	TGTGCCAGCAGAACCACAATGAACACTGAAGCTTTCTTT
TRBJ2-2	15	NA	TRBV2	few	CASSEQGGRTGELFF	TGTGCCAGCAGTGAGCAAGGGGGAAGAACCGGGGAGCTGTTTTTT
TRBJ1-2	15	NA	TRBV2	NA	CASRRYAAPNYGYTF	TGTGCCAGCAGGAGGTACGCAGCCCCCAACTATGGCTACACCTTC
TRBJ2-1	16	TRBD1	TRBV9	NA	CASSEMEGQESTEQFF	TGTGCCAGCAGCGAGATGGAGGGACAGGAATCTACTGAGCAGTTCTTC
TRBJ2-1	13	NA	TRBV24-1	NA	CATSGGSYNEQFF	TGTGCCACCAGCGGGGGTTCCTACAATGAGCAGTTCTTC
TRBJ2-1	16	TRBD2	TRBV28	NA	CASSPLRLAGIAEQFF	TGTGCCAGCAGTCCCCTCCGGCTAGCGGGGATCGCTGAGCAGTTCTTC
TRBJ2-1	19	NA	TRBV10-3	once	CAISESLGTGKVSYNEQFF	TGTGCCATCAGTGAGTCGTTGGGCACAGGGAAAGTCTCCTACAATGAGCAGTTCTTC
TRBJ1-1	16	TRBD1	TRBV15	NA	CATSRGKGQENTEAFF	TGTGCCACCAGCAGAGGAAAGGGACAGGAGAACACTGAAGCTTTCTTT
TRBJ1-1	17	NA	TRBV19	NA	CASILDHSGRGNTEAFF	TGTGCCAGTATTTTAGATCACTCCGGTCGGGGGAACACTGAAGCTTTCTTT
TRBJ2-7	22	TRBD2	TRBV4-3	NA	CASSQDLGPAGGLAGGLYEQYF	TGCGCCAGCAGCCAAGATCTGGGCCCCGCCGGGGGGCTAGCGGGGGGGCTCTACGAGCAGTACTTC
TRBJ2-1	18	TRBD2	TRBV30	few	CAWIWAGWTSGGYNEQFF	TGTGCCTGGATTTGGGCAGGGTGGACTAGCGGGGGATACAATGAGCAGTTCTTC
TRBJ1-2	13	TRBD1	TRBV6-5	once	CAITTGSFYGYTF	TGTGCCATCACGACAGGGAGCTTCTATGGCTACACCTTC
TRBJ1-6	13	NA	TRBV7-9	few	CASSLVGDSPLHF	TGTGCCAGCTCCCTCGTTGGAGATTCACCCCTCCACTTT
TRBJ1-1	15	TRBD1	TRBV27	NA	CASSTAGGRDTEAFF	TGTGCCAGCAGTACCGCAGGGGGCAGGGACACTGAAGCTTTCTTT
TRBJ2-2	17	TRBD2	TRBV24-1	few	CATSVPPGTSGSGELFF	TGTGCCACCAGTGTACCACCCGGGACTAGCGGGAGCGGGGAGCTGTTTTTT
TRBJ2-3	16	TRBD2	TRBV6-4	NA	CASSVSAGGRTDTQYF	TGTGCCAGCAGTGTATCTGCGGGGGGACGCACAGATACGCAGTATTTT
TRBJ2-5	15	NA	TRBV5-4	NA	CASSLVATRGETQYF	TGTGCCAGCAGCTTGGTCGCTACTCGGGGGGAGACCCAGTACTTC
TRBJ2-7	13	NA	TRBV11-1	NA	CASSTTGSYEQYF	TGTGCCAGCAGCACCACAGGTTCCTACGAGCAGTACTTC
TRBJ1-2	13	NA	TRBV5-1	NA	CASSRTADYGYTF	TGCGCCAGCAGCCGAACCGCAGACTATGGCTACACCTTC
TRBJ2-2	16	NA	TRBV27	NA	CASAPRQTKNTGELFF	TGTGCCAGCGCCCCGCGGCAGACTAAGAACACCGGGGAGCTGTTTTTT
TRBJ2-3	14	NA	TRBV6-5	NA	CASRLGAGTDTQYF	TGTGCCAGCAGGCTGGGGGCAGGCACGGATACGCAGTATTTT
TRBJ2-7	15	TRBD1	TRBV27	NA	CASSSGTGLTYEQYF	TGTGCCAGCAGTTCCGGGACAGGGTTAACCTACGAGCAGTACTTC
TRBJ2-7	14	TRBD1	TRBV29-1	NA	CSVASNRGQREQYF	TGCAGCGTTGCATCGAACAGGGGGCAGCGCGAGCAGTACTTC
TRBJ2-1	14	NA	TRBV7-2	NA	CASSSNRVNNEQFF	TGTGCCAGCAGCTCCAACAGGGTTAACAATGAGCAGTTCTTC
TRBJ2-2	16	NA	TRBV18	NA	CASSPLVVSNTGELFF	TGTGCCAGCTCACCACTAGTCGTTTCGAACACCGGGGAGCTGTTTTTT
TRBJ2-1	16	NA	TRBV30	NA	CAWSVLVGAGNNEQFF	TGTGCCTGGAGTGTACTGGTTGGGGCAGGGAACAATGAGCAGTTCTTC